A single TCR beta chain is shown here with its context. An end of the junction differs from the germline gene, which may be a read error. Here immunoSEQ multiplex PCR was the method, and the copy in TCRdb shows in-frame clones only, minus some. The table lists 91,000 or so clones, approximately 92% of them singletons. The data originate from a study of T cell changes during pregnancy in multiple sclerosis. CDR1 is SGDLS, CDR2 YYNGEE, per germline. This CDR3 has 16 residues. This clonotype originated in a female donor with multiple sclerosis, enrolled in a pregnancy study. The specimen comprised peripheral blood, sampled after pregnancy. The chain couples TRBV9 to TRBJ2-5; the match to TRBD1 covers 8 bases. The CDR3 DNA sequence: TGTGCCAACAGCGAGCAGACAGGGGATTCCTTAAAGACCCAGTACTTC. Its protein product is CANSEQTGDSLKTQYF.